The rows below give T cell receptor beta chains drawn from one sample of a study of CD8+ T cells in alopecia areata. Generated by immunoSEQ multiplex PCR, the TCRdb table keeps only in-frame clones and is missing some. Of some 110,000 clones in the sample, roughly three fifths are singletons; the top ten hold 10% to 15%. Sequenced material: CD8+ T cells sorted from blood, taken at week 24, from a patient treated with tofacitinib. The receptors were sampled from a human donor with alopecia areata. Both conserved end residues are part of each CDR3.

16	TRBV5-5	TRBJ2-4	CASNDLGEGAKNIQYF
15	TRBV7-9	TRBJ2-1	CASSLAGTPLNEQFF
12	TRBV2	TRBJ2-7	CGARQGYGEQYF
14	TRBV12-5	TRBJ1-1	CASGLVLGNTEAFF
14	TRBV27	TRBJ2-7	CASSLGRGDYEQYF
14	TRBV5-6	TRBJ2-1	CASRSAGFNNEQFF
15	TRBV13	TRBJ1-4	CASSRWGQGDEKLFF
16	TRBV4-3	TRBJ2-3	CASSQGWAGPEDTQYF
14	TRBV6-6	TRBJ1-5	CASSGGGPNQPQHF
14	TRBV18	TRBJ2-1	CASSPWEPPNEQFF
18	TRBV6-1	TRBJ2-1	CASSARSGAGGPQYEQFF
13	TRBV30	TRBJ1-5	CAWSVIGDQPQHF
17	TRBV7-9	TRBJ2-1	CASSTSPGGSPGDEQFF
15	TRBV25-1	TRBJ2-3	CASSLRGGSTDTQYF
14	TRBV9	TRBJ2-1	CASSVGTAYNEQFF
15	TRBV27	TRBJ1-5	CASSLAGQQYQPQHF
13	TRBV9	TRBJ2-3	CASSVIPPDTQYF
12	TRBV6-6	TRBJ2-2	CASLDLTGELFF
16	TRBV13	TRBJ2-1	CASSLRLVGDWNEQFF
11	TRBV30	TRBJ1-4	CAWSAGEKLFF
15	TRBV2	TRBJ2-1	CASSGARRGRDEQFF
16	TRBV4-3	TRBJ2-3	CASSRITGVSTDTQYF
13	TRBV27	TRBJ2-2	CASSFEDTGELFF
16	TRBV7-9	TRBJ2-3	CASSPRGSGDTDTQYF
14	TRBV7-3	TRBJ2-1	CASSLVGIGNEQFF
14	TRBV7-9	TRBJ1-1	CASSLVGRDTEAFF
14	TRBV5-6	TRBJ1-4	CASSLKQENEKLFF
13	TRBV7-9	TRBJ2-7	CASSPGTRGRQYF
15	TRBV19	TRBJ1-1	CASSTDDRADTEAFF
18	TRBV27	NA	CASSPRVSGASGYNEQFF
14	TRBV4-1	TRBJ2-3	CASSRMGDTDTQYF
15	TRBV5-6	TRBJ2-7	CASSTSGQGFDEQYF
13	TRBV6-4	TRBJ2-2	CASSGGDTGELFF
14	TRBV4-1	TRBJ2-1	CASSPRELYNEQFF
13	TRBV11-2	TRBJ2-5	CASSNYYQETQYF
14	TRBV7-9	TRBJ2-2	CASTTGPTDGELFF
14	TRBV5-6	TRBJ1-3	CASSYGQGANTIYF
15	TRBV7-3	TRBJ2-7	CASSPSARTAGEQYF
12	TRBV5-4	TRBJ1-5	CASSLEGQPQHF
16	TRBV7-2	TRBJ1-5	CASSSRGQETNQPQHF
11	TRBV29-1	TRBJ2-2	CSVEYTGELFF
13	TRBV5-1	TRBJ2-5	CASSWDSRETQYF
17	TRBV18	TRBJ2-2	CASSPPRGQGNIGELFF
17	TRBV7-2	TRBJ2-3	CASSLGMPGGLTDTQYF
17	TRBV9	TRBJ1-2	CASSKDPRQGANYGYTF
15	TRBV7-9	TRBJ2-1	CASSLGGQHHNEQFF
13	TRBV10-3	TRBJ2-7	CAISEQAVTEQYF
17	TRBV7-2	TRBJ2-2	CASSLGLGGLITGELFF
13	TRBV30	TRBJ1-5	CAWSWGGDQPQHF
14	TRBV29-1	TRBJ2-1	CSVPGEHVYNEQFF
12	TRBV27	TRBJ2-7	CASSSSAREQYF
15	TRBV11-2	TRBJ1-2	CASSLEGQGLDGYTF
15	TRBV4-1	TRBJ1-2	CASSQESQGAFGYTF